This TCR beta chain was found in a study of blood T cells in healthy people across ages. About the study: Through template switching, about one barcoded beta molecule was captured per two T cells, as measured in model experiments.

This clonotype was seen more than once but under ten times. Its antigen is undetermined. The CDR3 sequence is 12 residues long. Per the germline V gene, CDR1 is DFQATT and CDR2 is SNEGSKA (reference sequence). V shed 8 bases and J shed 11 bases, with 21 bases lying between them. Study-level results: Shifts in expanded clonotypes may have been confounded by donor CMV status, which was unknown.

A sample-barcoded 5' primer and a J-beta primer mix were used in a second PCR of roughly 6 to 11 cycles. TCRdb re-derived calls from the 5' RACE reads in MiXCR, one entry per CDR3 protein. Of about 970,000 distinct CDR3 sequences listed, roughly 51% were seen once; the top ten hold over 20%. The sample comprised blood. The V call is TRBV20-1, the J call TRBJ2-5; perhaps TRBD2 as D (7 bases). The sequence was obtained from a woman aged 55-70 years in good health. The CDR3 DNA is TGCAGTATGCGAGAAGAAGGGAGGGGGCAGTACTTC. Its translation is CSMREEGRGQYF.